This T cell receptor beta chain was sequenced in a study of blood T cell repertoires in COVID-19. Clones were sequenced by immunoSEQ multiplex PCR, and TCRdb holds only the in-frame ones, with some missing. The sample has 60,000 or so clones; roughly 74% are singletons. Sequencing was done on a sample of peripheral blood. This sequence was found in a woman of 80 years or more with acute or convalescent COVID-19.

In DNA form, the CDR3 reads TGTGCCAGTAGTTTCGGGACAGATTATAGCAATCAGCCCCAGCATTTT. This sequence encodes CASSFGTDYSNQPQHF. The chain has TRBV19 and TRBJ1-5, with TRBD1 identical over 7 bases. V dropped 5 bases and J dropped 0; count of bases not matched to a gene: 7. The CDR3 extends over 16 amino acids. CDR1 is LNHDA and CDR2 is SQIVND in the germline V gene (reference sequence). Looking up the rest from reference TRBV19 and TRBJ1-5 gives the full variable domain: DGGITQSPKYLFRKEGQNVTLSCEQNLNHDAMYWYRQDPGQGLRLIYYSQIVNDFQKGDIAEGYSVSREKKESFPLTVTSAQKNPTAFYLCASSFGTDYSNQPQHFGDGTRLSIL.